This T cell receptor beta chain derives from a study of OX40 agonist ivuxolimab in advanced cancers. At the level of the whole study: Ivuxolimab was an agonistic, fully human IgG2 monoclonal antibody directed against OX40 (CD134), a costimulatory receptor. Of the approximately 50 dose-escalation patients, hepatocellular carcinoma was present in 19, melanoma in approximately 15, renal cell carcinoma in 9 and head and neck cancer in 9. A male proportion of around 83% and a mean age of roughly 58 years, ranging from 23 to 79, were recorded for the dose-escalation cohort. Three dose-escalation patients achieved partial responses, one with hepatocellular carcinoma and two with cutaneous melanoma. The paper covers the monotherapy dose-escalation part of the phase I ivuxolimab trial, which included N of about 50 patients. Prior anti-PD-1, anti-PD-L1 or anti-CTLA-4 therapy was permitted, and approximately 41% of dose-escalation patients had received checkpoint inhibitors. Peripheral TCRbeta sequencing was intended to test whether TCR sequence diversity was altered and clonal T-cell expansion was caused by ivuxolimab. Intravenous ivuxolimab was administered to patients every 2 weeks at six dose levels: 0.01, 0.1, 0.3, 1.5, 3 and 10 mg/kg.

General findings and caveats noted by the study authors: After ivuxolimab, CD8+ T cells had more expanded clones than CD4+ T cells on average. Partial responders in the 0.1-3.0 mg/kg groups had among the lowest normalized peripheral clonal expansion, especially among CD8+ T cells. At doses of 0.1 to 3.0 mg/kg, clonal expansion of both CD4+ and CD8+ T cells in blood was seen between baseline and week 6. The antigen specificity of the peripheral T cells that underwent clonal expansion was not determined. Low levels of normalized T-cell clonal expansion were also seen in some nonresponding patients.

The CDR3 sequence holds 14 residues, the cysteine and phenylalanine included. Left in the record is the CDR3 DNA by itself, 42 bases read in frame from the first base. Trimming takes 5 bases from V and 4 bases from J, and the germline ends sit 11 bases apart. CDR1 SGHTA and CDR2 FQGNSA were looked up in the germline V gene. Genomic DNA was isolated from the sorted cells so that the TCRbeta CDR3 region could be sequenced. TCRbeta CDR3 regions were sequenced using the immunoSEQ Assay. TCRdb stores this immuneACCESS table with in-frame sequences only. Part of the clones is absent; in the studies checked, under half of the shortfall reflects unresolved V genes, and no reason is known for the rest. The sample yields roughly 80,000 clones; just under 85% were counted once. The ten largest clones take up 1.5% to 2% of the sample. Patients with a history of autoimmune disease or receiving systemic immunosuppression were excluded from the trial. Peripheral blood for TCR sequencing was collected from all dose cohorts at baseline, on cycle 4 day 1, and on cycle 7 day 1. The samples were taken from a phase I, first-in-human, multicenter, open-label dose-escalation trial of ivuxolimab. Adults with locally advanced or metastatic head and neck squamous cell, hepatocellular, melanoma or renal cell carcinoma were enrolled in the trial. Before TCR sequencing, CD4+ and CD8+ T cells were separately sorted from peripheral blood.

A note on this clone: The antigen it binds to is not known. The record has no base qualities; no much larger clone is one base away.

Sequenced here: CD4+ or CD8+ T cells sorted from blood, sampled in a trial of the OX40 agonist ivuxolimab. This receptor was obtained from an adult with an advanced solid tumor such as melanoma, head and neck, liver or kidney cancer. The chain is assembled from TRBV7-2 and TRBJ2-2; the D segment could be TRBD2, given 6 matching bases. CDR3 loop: CASSPGLATGELFF. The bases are TGTGCCAGCAGCCCGGGACTGGCCACCGGGGAGCTGTTTTTT.